This TCR beta chain came from a study of cytomegalovirus exposure and HLA in healthy donors. PCR used 60 Vbeta primers and 13 Jbeta primers. Sequenced by immunoSEQ multiplex PCR; TCRdb stores in-frame clones only, minus some. Listed are 150,000 to 200,000 clones; 0.75% to 0.85% falls within the top ten. A note on this clone: Its target is unknown.

Broader study findings: A classifier reportedly called cytomegalovirus status with high sensitivity and specificity. Most subjects' HLA-A and HLA-B alleles were reportedly predicted from TCR beta sequences.

In germline, CDR1 is MGHDK, CDR2 SYGVNS. There are 17 residues in the CDR3. V lost 2 bases and J lost 0, with 14 bases in between. Sequencing was done on a sample of PBMCs. V usage is TRBV25-1 and J usage is TRBJ2-4; TRBD2 might be the D (5 bases). The source of this sequence is a woman between 18 and 29 years old in good health and CMV-seropositive. The CDR3 sequence: CASSEITGVGAKNIQYF. The DNA of the CDR3 is TGTGCCAGCAGTGAAATAACCGGGGTGGGAGCCAAAAACATTCAGTACTTC. Together with reference TRBV25-1 and TRBJ2-4, the CDR3 gives the full variable domain: EADIYQTPRYLVIGTGKKITLECSQTMGHDKMYWYQQDPGMELHLIHYSYGVNSTEKGDLSSESTVSRIRTEHFPLTLESARPSHTSQYLCASSEITGVGAKNIQYFGAGTRLSVL.